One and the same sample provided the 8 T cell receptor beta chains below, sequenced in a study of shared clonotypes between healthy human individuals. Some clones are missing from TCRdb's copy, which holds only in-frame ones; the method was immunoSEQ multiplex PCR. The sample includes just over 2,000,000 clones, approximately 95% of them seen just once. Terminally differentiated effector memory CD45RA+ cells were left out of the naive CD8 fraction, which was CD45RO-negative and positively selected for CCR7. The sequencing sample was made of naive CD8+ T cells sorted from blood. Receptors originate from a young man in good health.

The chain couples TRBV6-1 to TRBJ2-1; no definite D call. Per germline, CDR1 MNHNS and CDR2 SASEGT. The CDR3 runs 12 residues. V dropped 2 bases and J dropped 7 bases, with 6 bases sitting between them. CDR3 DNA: TGTGCCAGCAGTGAAATTATTAATGAGCAGTTCTTC. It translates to CASSEIINEQFF.

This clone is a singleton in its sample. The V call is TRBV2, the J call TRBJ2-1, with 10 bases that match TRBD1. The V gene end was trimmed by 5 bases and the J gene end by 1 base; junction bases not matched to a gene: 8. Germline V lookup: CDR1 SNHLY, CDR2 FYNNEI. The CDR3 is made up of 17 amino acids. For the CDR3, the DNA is TGTGCCAGCAGTAAAGAACCGGGACAGGGGTCCTACAATGAGCAGTTCTTC. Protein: CASSKEPGQGSYNEQFF.

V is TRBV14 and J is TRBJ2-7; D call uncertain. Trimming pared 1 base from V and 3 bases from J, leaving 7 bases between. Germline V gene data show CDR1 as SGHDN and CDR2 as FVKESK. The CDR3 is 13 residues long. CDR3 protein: CASSQGAYYEQYF. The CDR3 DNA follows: TGTGCCAGCAGCCAAGGAGCATACTACGAGCAGTACTTC. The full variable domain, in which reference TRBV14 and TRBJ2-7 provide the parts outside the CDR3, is EAGVTQFPSHSVIEKGQTVTLRCDPISGHDNLYWYRRVMGKEIKFLLHFVKESKQDESGMPNNRFLAERTGGTYSTLKVQPAELEDSGVYFCASSQGAYYEQYFGPGTRLTVT.

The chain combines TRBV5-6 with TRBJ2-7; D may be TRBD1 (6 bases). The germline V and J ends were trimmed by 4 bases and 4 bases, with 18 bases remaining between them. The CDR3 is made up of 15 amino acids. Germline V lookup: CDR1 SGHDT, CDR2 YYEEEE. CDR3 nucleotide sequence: TGTGCCAGCAGCCCTGGGGGCTATGGGTTTTACGAGCAGTACTTC. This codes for CASSPGGYGFYEQYF. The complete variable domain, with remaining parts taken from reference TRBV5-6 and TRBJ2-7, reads DAGVTQSPTHLIKTRGQQVTLRCSPKSGHDTVSWYQQALGQGPQFIFQYYEEEERQRGNFPDRFSGHQFPNYSSELNVNALLLGDSALYLCASSPGGYGFYEQYFGPGTRLTVT.

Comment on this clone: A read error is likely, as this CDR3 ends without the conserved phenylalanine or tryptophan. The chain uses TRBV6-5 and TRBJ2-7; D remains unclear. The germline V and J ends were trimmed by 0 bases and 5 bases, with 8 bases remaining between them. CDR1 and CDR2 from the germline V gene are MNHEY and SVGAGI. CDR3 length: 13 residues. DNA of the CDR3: TGTGCCAGCAGTTACTCGACGTTGAACGAGCAGTACCTC. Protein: CASSYSTLNEQYL.

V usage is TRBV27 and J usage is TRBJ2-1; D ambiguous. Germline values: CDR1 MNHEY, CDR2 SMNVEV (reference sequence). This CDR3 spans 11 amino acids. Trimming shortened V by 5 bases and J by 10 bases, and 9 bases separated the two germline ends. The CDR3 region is CASSLGVEQFF. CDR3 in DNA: TGTGCCAGCAGTCTAGGCGTAGAGCAGTTCTTC.

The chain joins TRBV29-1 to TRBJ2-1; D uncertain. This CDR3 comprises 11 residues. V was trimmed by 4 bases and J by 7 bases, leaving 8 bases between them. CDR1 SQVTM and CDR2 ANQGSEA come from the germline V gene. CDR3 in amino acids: CSVVVSNEQFF. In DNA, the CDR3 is TGCAGCGTTGTGGTTAGTAATGAGCAGTTCTTC.

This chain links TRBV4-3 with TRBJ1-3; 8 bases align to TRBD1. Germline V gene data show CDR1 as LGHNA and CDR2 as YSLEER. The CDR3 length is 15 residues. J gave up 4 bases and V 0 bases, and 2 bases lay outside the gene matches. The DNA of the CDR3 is TGCGCCAGCAGCCAAGACAGGGGGCTAGGAAACACCATATATTTT. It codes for CASSQDRGLGNTIYF.